These 19 T cell receptor beta chains were all obtained from the same sample, sequenced in a study of PD-L1 blockade in urothelial cancer. Assay used: immunoSEQ multiplex PCR; TCRdb lists only in-frame clones, some missing. This table has some 41,000 clones, about 85% appearing once. Time point reported: peripheral blood 6 weeks after treatment start. Specimen: PBMCs, collected around atezolizumab (anti-PD-L1) treatment. The receptors here all came from a man aged 65 to 85 with urothelial cancer.

The chain has TRBV30 and TRBJ2-5, with D possibly being TRBD2 (6 bases). Trimming shortened V by 0 bases and J by 4 bases, and 6 bases separated the two germline ends. Germline-derived CDR1 and CDR2 are GTSNPN and SVGIG (reference sequence). The CDR3 length is 12 residues. The CDR3 coding sequence is TGTGCCTGGAGTGTGGGGGGAGAGACCCAGTACTTC. The encoded protein is CAWSVGGETQYF.

The rearrangement joins TRBV29-1 to TRBJ2-1, with 7 bases that match TRBD2. The CDR3 runs to 14 residues. Germline CDR1 reads SQVTM; CDR2 reads ANQGSEA. With V trimmed by 4 bases and J by 8 bases, 11 bases remained unmatched. The CDR3 coding sequence is TGCAGCGTTGTGGGACTGGCGGGAGTACATGAGCAGTTCTTC. Protein sequence: CSVVGLAGVHEQFF.

The chain links TRBV28 to TRBJ1-2, with D uncertain. This CDR3 has 14 amino acids. From germline, CDR1 is MDHEN and CDR2 SYDVKM. V was clipped by 2 bases and J by 0 bases, with 7 bases between them. The CDR3 here is CASSLIRTNYGYTF. The DNA of the CDR3 is TGTGCCAGCAGTTTAATCAGGACTAACTATGGCTACACCTTC.

The sample holds one count of this clone. This chain links TRBV9 with TRBJ2-7; 9 positions agree with TRBD2. The germline V gene has CDR1 SGDLS and CDR2 YYNGEE. The V and J ends lost 5 bases and 5 bases, in that order; junction bases with no gene match: 11. This CDR3 is 15 amino acids long. For the CDR3, the DNA is TGTGCCAGCAGTGAAGGGGGACTAGCTGTCGACGAGCAGTACTTC. Protein product: CASSEGGLAVDEQYF. Together with reference TRBV9 and TRBJ2-7, the CDR3 gives the full variable domain: DSGVTQTPKHLITATGQRVTLRCSPRSGDLSVYWYQQSLDQGLQFLIQYYNGEERAKGNILERFSAQQFPDLHSELNLSSLELGDSALYFCASSEGGLAVDEQYFGPGTRLTVT.

Only one count was recorded for this clone. The chain carries TRBV27 and TRBJ2-3; 7 positions agree with TRBD2. The CDR3 totals 15 residues. Trimming at V came to 5 bases and at J to 5 bases, leaving 10 bases not matched to a gene. Germline V gene sequence: CDR1 MNHEY, CDR2 SMNVEV (reference sequence). CDR3 in DNA: TGTGCCAGCAGTCCCGGGACTAATTACAGAGATACGCAGTATTTT. This codes for CASSPGTNYRDTQYF.

This clone was seen a few times. The chain combines TRBV2 with TRBJ1-5; possibly TRBD1 for D (6 bases). Per the germline V gene, CDR1 is SNHLY and CDR2 is FYNNEI. The CDR3 runs 14 residues. Trimming took 7 bases from V and 0 from J, leaving 10 bases between them. CDR3 DNA sequence: TGTGCCAGCAAACCGGACAGTAGCAATCAGCCCCAGCATTTT. Translation gives CASKPDSSNQPQHF.

The chain uses TRBV28 and TRBJ2-7; 11 bases are shared with TRBD1. The V gene end was trimmed by 6 bases and the J gene end by 4 bases; junction bases not matched to a gene: 11. The CDR3 spans 16 residues. Germline CDR1 MDHEN, CDR2 SYDVKM. This CDR3 is CASSSGTGGHLYEQYF. DNA for the CDR3: TGTGCCAGCAGCTCCGGGACAGGGGGGCATCTGTACGAGCAGTACTTC.

This clone showed up just a few times. The V call is TRBV27, the J call TRBJ1-2; TRBD1 matches 12 bases. CDR1 and CDR2 (germline): MNHEY, SMNVEV (reference sequence). The ends lost 4 bases at V and 6 bases at J; junction bases unmatched: 3. The length of the CDR3 is 14 residues. CDR3 coding DNA: TGTGCCAGCAGTTCAGGGACAGGGGGCGATGGCTACACCTTC. Translation gives CASSSGTGGDGYTF.

This clone was seen only once. This chain uses TRBV5-4 with TRBJ2-3; the D gene is possibly TRBD1 (5 bases). V lost 4 bases, J lost 6 bases, and 15 bases lay in between. CDR1 and CDR2 from the germline V gene are SGHNT and YYREEE (reference sequence). The CDR3 has 14 amino acids. The CDR3 loop reads CASSPTRYRDTQYF. CDR3 bases: TGTGCCAGCAGCCCGACCCGTTACAGGGATACGCAGTATTTT. Full variable domain (remainder filled in from reference TRBV5-4 and TRBJ2-3): ETGVTQSPTHLIKTRGQQVTLRCSSQSGHNTVSWYQQALGQGPQFIFQYYREEENGRGNFPPRFSGLQFPNYSSELNVNALELDDSALYLCASSPTRYRDTQYFGPGTRLTVL.

The chain recombines TRBV6-1 with TRBJ2-7; TRBD1 agrees at 7 bases. This CDR3 region has 14 residues. J lost 2 bases, V lost 6 bases, and 7 bases had no gene match. CDR1 is MNHNS, CDR2 SASEGT, per germline. The CDR3 protein is CASRKDRAPYEQYF. CDR3 nucleotides: TGTGCCAGCAGGAAAGACAGGGCCCCCTACGAGCAGTACTTC.

The chain links TRBV5-1 to TRBJ2-1; 13 bases are a match to TRBD2. The CDR3 is 15 residues long. The germline V gene has CDR1 SGHRS and CDR2 YFSETQ. Trimming at V came to 4 bases and at J to 9 bases, leaving 7 bases not matched to a gene. The CDR3 is CASSPGLAGDPEQFF. As DNA, the CDR3 is TGCGCCAGCAGCCCAGGACTAGCGGGAGATCCTGAGCAGTTCTTC. Filled out from reference TRBV5-1 and TRBJ2-1, the complete variable domain reads KAGVTQTPRYLIKTRGQQVTLSCSPISGHRSVSWYQQTPGQGLQFLFEYFSETQRNKGNFPGRFSGRQFSNSRSEMNVSTLELGDSALYLCASSPGLAGDPEQFFGPGTRLTVL.

The table lists this clone with a few counts. The chain employs TRBV6-5 and TRBJ2-6; 7 nucleotides match TRBD2. The CDR3 covers 16 residues. Germline CDR1 and CDR2: MNHEY and SVGAGI. The trim removed 3 bases at V and 0 bases at J, leaving 2 bases unmatched. This chain's CDR3 is CASSYQRGSGANVLTF. CDR3 in DNA: TGTGCCAGCAGTTATCAGCGGGGCTCTGGGGCCAACGTCCTGACTTTC.

The V and J genes are TRBV6-5 and TRBJ1-2, with D unclear. With 2 bases removed from V and 2 bases from J, the gap between germline ends came to 9 bases. Germline lookup yields CDR1 MNHEY and CDR2 SVGAGI. CDR3 length equals 14 residues. CDR3 DNA sequence: TGTGCCAGCAGTTACAGATCTAAGAACTATGGCTACACCTTC. Its translation: CASSYRSKNYGYTF.

The gene calls are TRBV11-2 and TRBJ2-1; 14 positions agree with TRBD2. The CDR3 covers 18 residues. Losses at the gene ends were 4 bases for V and 7 bases for J; bases not matched to a gene: 12. Germline CDR1 reads SGHAT; CDR2 reads FQNNGV. The chain's CDR3 is CASSSFPGLAGAWNEQFF. The CDR3 DNA reads TGTGCCAGCAGCTCTTTTCCGGGACTAGCGGGGGCCTGGAATGAGCAGTTCTTC.

This clone was seen only a few times. The chain couples TRBV11-2 to TRBJ1-1; a possible D gene is TRBD1 (5 bases). The CDR3 loop spans 15 amino acids. Germline V gene sequence: CDR1 SGHAT, CDR2 FQNNGV. Trimming removed 7 bases from V and 0 bases from J, with 15 bases in between. The CDR3 bases are TGTGCCAGCAAGGAGGGGTCACTAATGAACACTGAAGCTTTCTTT. Its protein product is CASKEGSLMNTEAFF.

The chain combines TRBV18 with TRBJ2-2; 11 bases are a match to TRBD2. The germline V gene encodes CDR1 KGHSH and CDR2 LQKENI. This CDR3 spans 16 amino acids. V gave up 3 bases and J gave up 5 bases; unmatched junction bases: 5. The CDR3, as DNA: TGTGCCAGCTCACCCAGACTAGCGGGAAAGACCGGGGAGCTGTTTTTT. It encodes CASSPRLAGKTGELFF. Variable domain in full (rest from reference TRBV18 and TRBJ2-2): NAGVMQNPRHLVRRRGQEARLRCSPMKGHSHVYWYRQLPEEGLKFMVYLQKENIIDESGMPKERFSAEFPKEGPSILRIQQVVRGDSAAYFCASSPRLAGKTGELFFGEGSRLTVL.

This chain's CDR3 is CASRKGLAEPYEQYF. For the CDR3, the DNA is TGCGCCAGCAGAAAGGGACTAGCGGAACCATACGAGCAGTACTTC. The chain couples TRBV5-1 to TRBJ2-7; 11 nucleotides agree with TRBD2. CDR1 and CDR2 (germline): SGHRS, YFSETQ. CDR3 size: 15 residues. V lost 5 bases, J lost 4 bases, and 8 bases stayed unmatched.

The V and J genes are TRBV4-1 and TRBJ1-1; D is unclear. V was pared by 1 base and J by 2 bases, with 17 bases between. The CDR3 covers 17 residues. Germline V gene lookup returns CDR1 MGHRA and CDR2 YSYEKL. CDR3 nucleotides: TGCGCCAGCAGCCAAGTCCCGATGAGGGTCTCAAACACTGAAGCTTTCTTT. Protein: CASSQVPMRVSNTEAFF.

The chain recombines TRBV5-6 with TRBJ2-7; possibly TRBD1 for D (6 bases). This CDR3 region has 16 residues. Looked up from germline, CDR1 is SGHDT and CDR2 is YYEEEE. Trimming stripped 3 bases from V and 3 bases from J, with 19 bases between. The chain's CDR3 is CASSSPTKVRGYEQYF. CDR3 coding DNA: TGTGCCAGCAGCTCGCCAACCAAGGTCAGGGGCTACGAGCAGTACTTC.